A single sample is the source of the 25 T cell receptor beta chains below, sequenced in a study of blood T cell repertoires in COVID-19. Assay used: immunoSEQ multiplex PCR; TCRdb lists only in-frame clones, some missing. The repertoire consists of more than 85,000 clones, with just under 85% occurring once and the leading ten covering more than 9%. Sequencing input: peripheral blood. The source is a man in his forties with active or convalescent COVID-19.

CDR3 protein: CASSATGDSQTQYF. Here the CDR3 DNA reads TGTGCCAGCAGCGCGACAGGGGATTCACAGACCCAGTACTTC. This sequence joins TRBV7-9 and TRBJ2-5, with TRBD1 matching 8 bases. Germline V gene lookup returns CDR1 SEHNR and CDR2 FQNEAQ (reference sequence). This CDR3 region has 14 residues. V shed 5 bases and J 6 bases; nucleotides not matched to a gene: 8.

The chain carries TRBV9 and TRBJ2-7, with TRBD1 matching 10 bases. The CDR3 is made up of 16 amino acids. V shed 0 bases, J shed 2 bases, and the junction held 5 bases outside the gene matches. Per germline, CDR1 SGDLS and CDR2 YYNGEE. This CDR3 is CASSVAPGQGTYEQYF. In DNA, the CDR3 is TGTGCCAGCAGCGTAGCCCCGGGACAGGGGACCTACGAGCAGTACTTC.

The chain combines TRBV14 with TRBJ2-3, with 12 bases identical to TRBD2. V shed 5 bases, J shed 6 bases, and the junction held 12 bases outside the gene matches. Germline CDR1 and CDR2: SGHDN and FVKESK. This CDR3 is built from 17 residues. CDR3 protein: CASSSSQLAGGSDTQYF. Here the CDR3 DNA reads TGTGCCAGCAGCTCCTCTCAACTAGCGGGGGGTTCCGATACGCAGTATTTT.

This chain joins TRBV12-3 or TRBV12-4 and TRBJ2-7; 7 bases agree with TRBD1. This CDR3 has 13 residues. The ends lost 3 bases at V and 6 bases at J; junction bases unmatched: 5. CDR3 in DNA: TGTGCCAGCAGTTTCAGACAGGGCGTCGAGCAGTACTTC. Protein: CASSFRQGVEQYF.

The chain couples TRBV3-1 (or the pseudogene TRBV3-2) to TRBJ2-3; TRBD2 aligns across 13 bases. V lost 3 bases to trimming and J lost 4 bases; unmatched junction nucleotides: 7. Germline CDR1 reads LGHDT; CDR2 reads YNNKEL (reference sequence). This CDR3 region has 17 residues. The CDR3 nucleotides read TGTGCCAGCAGCCACGCCACTAGCGGGGGGGCCGCAGATACGCAGTATTTT. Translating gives CASSHATSGGAADTQYF.

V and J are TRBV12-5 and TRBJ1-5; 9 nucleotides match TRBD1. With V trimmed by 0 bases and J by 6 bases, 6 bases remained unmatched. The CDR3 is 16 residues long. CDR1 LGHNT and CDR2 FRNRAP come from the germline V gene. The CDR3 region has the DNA TGTGCTAGTGGTTTGGTCGTCGGGACAGGGAGTCAGCCCCAGCATTTT. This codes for CASGLVVGTGSQPQHF. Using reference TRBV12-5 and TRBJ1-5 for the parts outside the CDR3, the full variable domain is DARVTQTPRHKVTEMGQEVTMRCQPILGHNTVFWYRQTMMQGLELLAYFRNRAPLDDSGMPKDRFSAEMPDATLATLKIQPSEPRDSAVYFCASGLVVGTGSQPQHFGDGTRLSIL.

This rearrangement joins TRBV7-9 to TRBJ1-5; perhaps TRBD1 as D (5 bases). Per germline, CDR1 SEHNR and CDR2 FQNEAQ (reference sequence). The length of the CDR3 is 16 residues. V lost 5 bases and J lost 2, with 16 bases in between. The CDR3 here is CASSTGLSAGNQPQHF. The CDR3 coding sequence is TGTGCCAGCAGCACGGGACTGTCAGCGGGCAATCAGCCCCAGCATTTT.

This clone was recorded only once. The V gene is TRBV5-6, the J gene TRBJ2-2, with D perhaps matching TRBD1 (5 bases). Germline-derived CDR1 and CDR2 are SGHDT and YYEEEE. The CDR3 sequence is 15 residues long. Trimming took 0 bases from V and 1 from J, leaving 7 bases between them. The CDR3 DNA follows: TGTGCCAGCAGCTTGGGACAGCTGAACACCGGGGAGCTGTTTTTT. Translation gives CASSLGQLNTGELFF.

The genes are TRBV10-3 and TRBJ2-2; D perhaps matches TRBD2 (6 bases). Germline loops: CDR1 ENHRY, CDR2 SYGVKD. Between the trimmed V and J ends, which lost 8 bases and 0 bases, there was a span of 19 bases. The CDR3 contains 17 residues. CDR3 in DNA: TGTGCCATCCCCCAGAAAGAGTCGGGGGCGAACACCGGGGAGCTGTTTTTT. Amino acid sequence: CAIPQKESGANTGELFF.

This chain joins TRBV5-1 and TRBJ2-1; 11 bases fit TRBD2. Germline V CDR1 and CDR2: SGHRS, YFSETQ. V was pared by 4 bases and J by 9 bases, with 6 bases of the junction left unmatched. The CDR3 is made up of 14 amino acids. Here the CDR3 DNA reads TGCGCCAGCAGCGATACTAGCGGGGGAGGTGAGCAGTTCTTC. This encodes CASSDTSGGGEQFF.

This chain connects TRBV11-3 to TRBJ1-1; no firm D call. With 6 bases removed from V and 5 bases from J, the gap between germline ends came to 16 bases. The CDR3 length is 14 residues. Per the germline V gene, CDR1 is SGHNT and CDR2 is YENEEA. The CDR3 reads CASSSAGRDTEAFF. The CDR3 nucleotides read TGTGCCAGCAGTTCCGCCGGGAGGGATACTGAAGCTTTCTTT.

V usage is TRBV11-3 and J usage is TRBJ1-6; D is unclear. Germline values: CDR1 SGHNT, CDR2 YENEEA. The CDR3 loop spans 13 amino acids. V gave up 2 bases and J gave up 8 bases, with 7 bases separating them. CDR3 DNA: TGTGCCAGCAGCTTATCCCGAGATTCACCCCTCCACTTT. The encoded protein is CASSLSRDSPLHF. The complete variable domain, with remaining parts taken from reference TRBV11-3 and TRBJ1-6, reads EAGVVQSPRYKIIEKKQPVAFWCNPISGHNTLYWYLQNLGQGPELLIRYENEEAVDDSQLPKDRFSAERLKGVDSTLKIQPAELGDSAVYLCASSLSRDSPLHFGNGTRLTVT.

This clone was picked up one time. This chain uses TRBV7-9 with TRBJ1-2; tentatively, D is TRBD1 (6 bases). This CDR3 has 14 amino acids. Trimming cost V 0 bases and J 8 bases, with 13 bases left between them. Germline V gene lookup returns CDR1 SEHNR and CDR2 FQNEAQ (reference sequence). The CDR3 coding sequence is TGTGCCAGCAGCTTAGCGGGAACAGGGAGCGGCTACACCTTC. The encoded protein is CASSLAGTGSGYTF.

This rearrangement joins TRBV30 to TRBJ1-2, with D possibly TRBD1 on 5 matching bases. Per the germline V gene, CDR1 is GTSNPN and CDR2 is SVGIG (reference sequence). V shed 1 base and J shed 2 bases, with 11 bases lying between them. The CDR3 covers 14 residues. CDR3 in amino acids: CAWSDRRGNYGYTF. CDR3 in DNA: TGTGCCTGGAGTGACAGGCGGGGAAACTATGGCTACACCTTC.

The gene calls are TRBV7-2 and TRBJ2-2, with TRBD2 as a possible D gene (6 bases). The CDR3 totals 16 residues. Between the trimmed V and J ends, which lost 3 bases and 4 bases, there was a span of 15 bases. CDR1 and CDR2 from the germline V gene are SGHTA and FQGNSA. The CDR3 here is CASSFFLGSVTGELFF. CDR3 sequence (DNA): TGTGCCAGCAGCTTTTTCCTCGGGAGCGTCACCGGGGAGCTGTTTTTT. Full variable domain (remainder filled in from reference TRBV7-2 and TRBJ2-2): GAGVSQSPSNKVTEKGKDVELRCDPISGHTALYWYRQSLGQGLEFLIYFQGNSAPDKSGLPSDRFSAERTGGSVSTLTIQRTQQEDSAVYLCASSFFLGSVTGELFFGEGSRLTVL.

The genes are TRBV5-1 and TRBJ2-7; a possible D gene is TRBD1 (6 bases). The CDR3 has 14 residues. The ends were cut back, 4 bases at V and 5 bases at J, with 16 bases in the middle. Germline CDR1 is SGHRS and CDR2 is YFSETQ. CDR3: CASSVESGVHEQYF. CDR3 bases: TGCGCCAGCAGCGTAGAGTCAGGGGTACACGAGCAGTACTTC.

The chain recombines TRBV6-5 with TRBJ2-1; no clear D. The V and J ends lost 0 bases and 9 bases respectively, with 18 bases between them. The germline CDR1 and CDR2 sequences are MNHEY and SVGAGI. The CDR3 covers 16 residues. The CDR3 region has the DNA TGTGCCAGCAGTTACTCGCGGTTACCAAATACAATTGAGCAGTTCTTC. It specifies CASSYSRLPNTIEQFF.

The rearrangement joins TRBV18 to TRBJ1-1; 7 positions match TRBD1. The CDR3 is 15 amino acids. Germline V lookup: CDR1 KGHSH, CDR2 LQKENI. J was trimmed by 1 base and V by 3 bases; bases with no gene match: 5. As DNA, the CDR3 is TGTGCCAGCTCACCTCAGGGGGGTGGGAACACTGAAGCTTTCTTT. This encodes CASSPQGGGNTEAFF.

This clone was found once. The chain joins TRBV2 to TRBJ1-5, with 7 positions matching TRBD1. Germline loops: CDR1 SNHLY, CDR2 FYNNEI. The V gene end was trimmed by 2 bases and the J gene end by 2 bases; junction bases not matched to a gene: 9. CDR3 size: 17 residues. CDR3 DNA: TGTGCCAGCAGTGAAACAGGGGCGAGCTTGGGCAATCAGCCCCAGCATTTT. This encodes CASSETGASLGNQPQHF.

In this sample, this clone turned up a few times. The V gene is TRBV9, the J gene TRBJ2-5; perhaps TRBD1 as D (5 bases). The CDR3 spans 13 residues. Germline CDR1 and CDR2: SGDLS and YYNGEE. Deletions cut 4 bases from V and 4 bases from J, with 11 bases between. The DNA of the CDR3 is TGTGCCAGCAGCACATCTGGGGCAGAGACCCAGTACTTC. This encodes CASSTSGAETQYF.

The CDR3 sequence is CASSQEQGNYGYTF. CDR3 DNA: TGTGCCAGCAGCCAAGAGCAGGGTAACTATGGCTACACCTTC. The gene calls are TRBV4-2 and TRBJ1-2; a weak D match, TRBD1 (5 bases). The CDR3 sequence is 14 residues long. V was clipped by 0 bases and J by 1 base, with 6 bases between them. Germline V lookup: CDR1 LGHNA, CDR2 YNFKEQ.

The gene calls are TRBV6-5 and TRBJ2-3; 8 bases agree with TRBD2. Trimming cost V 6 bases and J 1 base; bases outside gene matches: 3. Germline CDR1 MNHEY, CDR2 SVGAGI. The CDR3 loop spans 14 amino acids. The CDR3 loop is CASRVLAGTDTQYF. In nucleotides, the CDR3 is TGTGCCAGCAGGGTACTAGCGGGCACAGATACGCAGTATTTT.

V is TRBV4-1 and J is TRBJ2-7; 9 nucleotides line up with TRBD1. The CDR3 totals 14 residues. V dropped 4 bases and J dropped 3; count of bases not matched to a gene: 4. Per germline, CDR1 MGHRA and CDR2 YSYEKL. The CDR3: CASSLGTGIYEQYF. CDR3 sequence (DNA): TGCGCCAGCAGCCTCGGGACAGGGATCTACGAGCAGTACTTC.

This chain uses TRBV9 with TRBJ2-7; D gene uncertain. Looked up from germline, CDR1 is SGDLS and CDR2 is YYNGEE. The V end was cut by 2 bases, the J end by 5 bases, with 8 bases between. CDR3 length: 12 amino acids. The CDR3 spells CASSVLENEQYF. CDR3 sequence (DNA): TGTGCCAGCAGCGTTTTAGAAAACGAGCAGTACTTC.

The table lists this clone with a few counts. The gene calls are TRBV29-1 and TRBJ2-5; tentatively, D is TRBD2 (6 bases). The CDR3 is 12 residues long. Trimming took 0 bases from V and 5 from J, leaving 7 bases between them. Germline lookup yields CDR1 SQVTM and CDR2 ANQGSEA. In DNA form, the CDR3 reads TGCAGCGTTGAAGAGGGGAGGGAGACCCAGTACTTC. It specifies CSVEEGRETQYF.